This TCR beta chain was retrieved from a study of blood T cell repertoires in COVID-19. In the study overall: Whether acute or convalescent, the COVID-19 samples came from the United States, Italy and Spain. T cells, B-cell-depleted T cells, or PBMCs supplied cDNA or gDNA.

In the authors' methods: Nucleated cell number was recorded as an estimate derived from reference gene primer amplification. Method: immunoSEQ multiplex PCR; TCRdb's copy keeps in-frame clones and lacks some. Clonal size and the V and J genes are those of that table, whereas D and trimming came from the DNA. The top ten hold around 2.1% of the sample, which has under 170,000 clones, about 80% seen once. Per the germline V gene, CDR1 is LGHDT and CDR2 is YNNKEL (reference sequence). Trimming pared 4 bases from V and 1 base from J, leaving 14 bases between. CDR3 length: 16 amino acids. The chain recombines TRBV3-1 (or the pseudogene TRBV3-2) with TRBJ2-4; weak D call: TRBD1 (6 bases). This clonotype was sampled from a man between 65 and 85 years old with acute or convalescent COVID-19. Material for sequencing was peripheral blood. The DNA of the CDR3 is TGTGCCAGCAGCCTTACCCAGGGGTTGGCCAAAAACATTCAGTACTTC. It specifies CASSLTQGLAKNIQYF.